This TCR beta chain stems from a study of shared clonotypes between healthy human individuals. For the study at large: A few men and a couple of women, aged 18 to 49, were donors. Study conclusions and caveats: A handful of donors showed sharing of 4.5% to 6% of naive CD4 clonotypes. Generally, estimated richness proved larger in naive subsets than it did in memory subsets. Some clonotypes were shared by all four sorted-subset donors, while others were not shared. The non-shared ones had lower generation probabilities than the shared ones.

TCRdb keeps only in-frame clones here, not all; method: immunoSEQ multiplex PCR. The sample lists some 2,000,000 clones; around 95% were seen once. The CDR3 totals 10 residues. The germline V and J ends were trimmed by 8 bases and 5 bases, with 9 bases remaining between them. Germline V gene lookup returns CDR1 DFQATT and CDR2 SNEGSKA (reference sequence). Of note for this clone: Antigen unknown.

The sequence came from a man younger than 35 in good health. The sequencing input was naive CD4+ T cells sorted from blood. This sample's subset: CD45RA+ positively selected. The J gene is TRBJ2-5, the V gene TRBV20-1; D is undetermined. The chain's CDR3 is CSMTSETQYF. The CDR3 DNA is TGCAGTATGACAAGCGAGACCCAGTACTTC.